The present entry profiles one TCR beta chain with its context. As yet, its antigen is unknown. The junction departs from the called germline gene at one end, perhaps through a read error. 60 Vbeta and 13 Jbeta primers were used in PCR. The repertoire was sequenced with immunoSEQ multiplex PCR; TCRdb's copy has only in-frame clones and lacks some. This sample has about 160,000 clones, with about 80% found just once. This sample is drawn from a study of cytomegalovirus exposure and HLA in healthy donors. The CDR3 covers 15 residues. Germline assignment: CDR1 MDHEN and CDR2 SYDVKM. Study-wide points: In a later analysis, TCR association rates varied by HLA locus: DRB1 most, HLA-C fewest. Association of 15,000 to 20,000 TCR beta sequences with HLA alleles was found at 0.05 false discovery rate in a later analysis.

Participants comprised healthy donors of bone marrow. Though probably carrying unrecorded immune exposures, donors were nominally healthy at sampling. V usage is TRBV28 and J usage is TRBJ1-2; TRBD1 aligns across 10 bases. The specimen sequenced was PBMCs. The receptor was isolated from a man aged 25 to 40 in good health and CMV-seronegative. The CDR3 DNA reads as TGTGCCAGCAGTAAGACAGGGGGCTCCTTCTTAGGCTACCCCTTC. It yields the protein CASSKTGGSFLGYPF.